The rows below give T cell receptor beta chains drawn from one sample of a study of blood T cell repertoires in COVID-19. Sequencing used immunoSEQ multiplex PCR; TCRdb keeps in-frame clones, though not all of them. The sample yields roughly 190,000 clones, 80% to 90% seen once. The material sequenced was peripheral blood. The receptors originated from a man aged 30 to 39 with acute or convalescent COVID-19. Both conserved end residues are part of each CDR3. The D gene is left open where the match is weak.

j_call,d_call,v_call,cdr3_aa,cdr3_nt
TRBJ2-7,NA,TRBV3-1/TRBV3-2,CASSQWANYEQYF,TGTGCCAGCAGCCAGTGGGCGAACTACGAGCAGTACTTC
TRBJ2-3,TRBD1,TRBV5-1,CASRPRDSSSTDTQYF,TGCGCCAGCAGGCCCCGGGACAGTTCGAGCACAGATACGCAGTATTTT
TRBJ1-2,NA,TRBV19,CASSAGPTVNGYTF,TGTGCCAGTAGTGCAGGGCCGACAGTCAATGGCTACACCTTC
TRBJ2-2,NA,TRBV10-1,CASSEHPGASTGELFF,TGCGCCAGCAGTGAGCACCCAGGGGCGTCGACCGGGGAGCTGTTTTTT
TRBJ2-5,NA,TRBV19,CASSIGTAETQYF,TGTGCCAGTAGTATAGGTACAGCCGAGACCCAGTACTTC
TRBJ2-7,TRBD1,TRBV4-1,CASSLGTGSYEQYF,TGCGCCAGCAGCCTAGGGACAGGTTCGTACGAGCAGTACTTC
TRBJ1-1,TRBD1,TRBV6-5,CASSYSYRGNTEAFF,TGTGCCAGCAGTTACTCGTACAGGGGGAACACTGAAGCTTTCTTT
TRBJ2-6,TRBD1,TRBV5-4,CASSLTGGAGANVLTF,TGTGCCAGCAGCTTGACAGGGGGCGCTGGGGCCAACGTCCTGACTTTC
TRBJ2-4,NA,TRBV6-1,CASSELAKNIQYF,TGTGCCAGCAGTGAACTAGCCAAAAACATTCAGTACTTC
TRBJ1-1,NA,TRBV27,CASSLSGGNMNTEAFF,TGTGCCAGCAGTTTATCGGGGGGGAACATGAACACTGAAGCTTTCTTT